This TCR beta chain was identified in a study of blood T cell repertoires in COVID-19. Assay used: immunoSEQ multiplex PCR; TCRdb lists only in-frame clones, some missing. The sample contains around 300,000 clones, 75% to 90% of which appear only once. The V gene's germline CDR1 is MDHEN and CDR2 SYDVKM. This CDR3 is 15 amino acids long. V lost 3 bases to trimming and J lost 3 bases, with 14 bases between them. Sequencing was done on a sample of peripheral blood. V usage is TRBV28 and J usage is TRBJ1-1, with unresolved D. The source is a woman in her 30s who had recovered from COVID-19. The CDR3 sequence: CASSFGGQSHTEAFF. The CDR3 nucleotides are TGTGCCAGCAGTTTTGGTGGCCAGTCTCACACTGAAGCTTTCTTT.